Listed below are T cell receptor beta chains from one sample, sequenced in a study of T-cell reconstitution after alpha-beta-depleted transplantation in children. TCRdb passed the PCR reads through MiXCR, listing each CDR3 protein once. The sample holds 210,000 or so distinct CDR3 sequences, about 9.2% seen once. Sequences were derived from PBMCs from the stem cell graft donor, sampled from the stem cell graft. The origin of the receptors is a human donor who donated a stem cell graft to a child with acute lymphoblastic leukemia. Both conserved end residues are part of each CDR3. The D gene is left open where the match is weak. Expanded clones are given a class, and other clones once, few, many or no size at all.

J	D	V	size	DNA	CDR3
TRBJ2-5	.	TRBV9	.	TGTGCCAGCAGCGTAGCTGTGACTAGGGGCCAAGAGACCCAGTACTTC	CASSVAVTRGQETQYF
TRBJ2-1	TRBD1	TRBV7-6	few	TGTGCCAGCAGCCTCCATCCGGACAGGGGGGACAATGAGCAGTTCTTC	CASSLHPDRGDNEQFF
TRBJ2-5	.	TRBV20-1	.	TGCAGTGCTAGAGATATGGAAGAGACCCAGTACTTC	CSARDMEETQYF
TRBJ1-2	TRBD1	TRBV29-1	many	TGCAGCGTTAGAGTCCGGGACAGGGGCATATATGGCTACACCTTC	CSVRVRDRGIYGYTF
TRBJ2-7	.	TRBV20-1	few	TGCAGTGCTAGAGTAAGAAGAGGGGCAGGCCCCTACGAGCAGTACTTC	CSARVRRGAGPYEQYF
TRBJ2-7	.	TRBV18	.	TGTGCCAGCTCACCACTGGCTACTTATGGCGGGGTCTACGAGCAGTACTTC	CASSPLATYGGVYEQYF
TRBJ2-3	TRBD2	TRBV5-1	many	TGCGCCAGCAGCTGGGAGGGCCGGCCCCTTAGCACAGATACGCAGTATTTT	CASSWEGRPLSTDTQYF
TRBJ2-7	.	TRBV10-3	many	TGTGCCATCAGTAACAGGGATGACGAGCAGTACTTC	CAISNRDDEQYF
TRBJ2-5	.	TRBV18	many	TGTGCCAGCTCACCTTTTCCTCTGGCGGGACAGCTGGGAGAGACCCAGTACTTC	CASSPFPLAGQLGETQYF
TRBJ1-5	.	TRBV27	.	TGTGCCAGCAGAGGAGGGGGTAGCAATCAGCCCCAGCATTTT	CASRGGGSNQPQHF
TRBJ1-1	TRBD1	TRBV7-2	few	TGTGCCAGCAGCCGATGGACAGGACAGAACACTGAAGCTTTCTTT	CASSRWTGQNTEAFF
TRBJ2-3	.	TRBV7-6	.	TGTGCCAGCAGCACCCCGCGGAGGGGCCCGTATACGCAGTATTTT	CASSTPRRGPYTQYF
TRBJ2-7	.	TRBV6-5	many	TGTGCCAGCAGTTACCCCGTGGGGGCCCGCTTAGAGCAGTACTTC	CASSYPVGARLEQYF
TRBJ1-1	TRBD1	TRBV27	many	TGTGCCAGCAGCCAGACAGGGCTTCTTGCCACTGAAGCTTTCTTT	CASSQTGLLATEAFF
TRBJ1-4	.	TRBV6-5	few	TGTGCCAGCAGTTACTCTGAGCAGCCAAATGAAAAACTGTTTTTT	CASSYSEQPNEKLFF
TRBJ1-1	.	TRBV24-1	.	TGTGCCACCACGGGGAGTAGAGGAGAAGCTTTCTTT	CATTGSRGEAFF
TRBJ2-3	TRBD1	TRBV5-1	few	TGCGCCAGCAGCGACCCGACAGGGTGGGCAGATACGCAGTATTTT	CASSDPTGWADTQYF
TRBJ1-2	.	TRBV5-5	.	TGTGCCAGCAGCTTGGTAGGGGCGGGGTATGGCTACACCTTC	CASSLVGAGYGYTF
TRBJ1-5	.	TRBV5-5	.	TGTGCCAGCAGCCCCGGGGGGGGTTATCAGCCCCAGCATTTT	CASSPGGGYQPQHF
TRBJ2-3	TRBD2	TRBV5-1	many	TGCGCCAGCAGACGGGCGACTAGCGGGGGAGCAGATACGCAGTATTTT	CASRRATSGGADTQYF
TRBJ2-7	.	TRBV7-2	few	TGTGCCAGCAGCTTAGCGAACAGGAGCCCCTACGAGCAGTACTTC	CASSLANRSPYEQYF
TRBJ2-7	.	TRBV5-1	.	TGCGCCAGCAGCTTACAGAACTACGAGCAGTACTTC	CASSLQNYEQYF
TRBJ1-5	.	TRBV6-2/TRBV6-3	.	TGTGCCAGCAGGCAGAGGTCGTTTGGCAATCAGCCCCAGCATTTT	CASRQRSFGNQPQHF
TRBJ1-5	.	TRBV7-2	few	TGTGCCAGCAGCTCTGACACCGGAGTGTCGCCCCAGCATTTT	CASSSDTGVSPQHF
TRBJ2-7	.	TRBV29-1	many	TGCAGCGCAACGGCCTACGAGCAGTACTTC	CSATAYEQYF
TRBJ2-3	TRBD2	TRBV19	few	TGTGCCAGTAGGGGGACTATAACGCAGTATTTT	CASRGTITQYF
TRBJ2-7	.	TRBV10-1	many	TGCGCCAGCAGTGAGTCCGGGAACGAGCAGTACTTC	CASSESGNEQYF
TRBJ2-3	.	TRBV4-2	many	TGTGCCAGCAGCCAAGAGATTTCAGATACGCAGTATTTT	CASSQEISDTQYF
TRBJ1-5	.	TRBV25-1	.	TGTGCCAGCAGTGAATATGAGGGGAAGCAGCCCCAGCATTTT	CASSEYEGKQPQHF
TRBJ2-6	.	TRBV6-1	.	TGTGCCAGCAGCCCCAGCGATTCTGGGGCCAACGTCCTGACTTTC	CASSPSDSGANVLTF
TRBJ1-1	.	TRBV11-3	few	TGTGCCAGCAGCGAATGGATGAACACTGAAGCTTTCTTT	CASSEWMNTEAFF
TRBJ2-7	TRBD1	TRBV4-3	.	TGCGCCAGCAGCCAAACCGGGACAGGGGGCCACGAGCAGTACTTC	CASSQTGTGGHEQYF
TRBJ1-1	.	TRBV12-3/TRBV12-4	few	TGTGCCAGCAGTCGCCACACAGGGATGAACACTGAAGCTTTCTTT	CASSRHTGMNTEAFF
TRBJ2-1	.	TRBV5-1	many	TGCGCCAGCAGCTTGAATTCGGGGGCTCCCTACAATGAGCAGTTCTTC	CASSLNSGAPYNEQFF
TRBJ2-2	.	TRBV12-3/TRBV12-4	few	TGTGCCAGCAGTGGACAAGGCACCGGGGAGCTGTTTTTT	CASSGQGTGELFF
TRBJ2-7	.	TRBV7-6	.	TGTGCCAGCAGCTTAGGGACAGTGAGAGAGCAGTACTTC	CASSLGTVREQYF
TRBJ2-5	.	TRBV27	.	TGTGCCAGCAGTTTACGCGGCAGGCAAGAGACCCAGTACTTC	CASSLRGRQETQYF
TRBJ1-1	.	TRBV6-1	few	TGTGCCAGCAGGAAGGAGGTGGGGGTGACCACTGAAGCTTTCTTT	CASRKEVGVTTEAFF
TRBJ1-2	.	TRBV15	few	TGTGCCACCAGCAGAGATACGACAGGCCTAAACCCTAACTATGGCTACACCTTC	CATSRDTTGLNPNYGYTF
TRBJ2-7	.	TRBV7-8	.	TGTGCCAGCAGCGCGGGACCGGGACAGCAATTCTACGAGCAGTACTTC	CASSAGPGQQFYEQYF
TRBJ2-1	TRBD1	TRBV20-1	many	TGCAGTGCTAATCCGGGACAGGGGGCTTACAATGAGCAGTTCTTC	CSANPGQGAYNEQFF
TRBJ2-5	TRBD2	TRBV20-1	few	TGCAGTGCTAGGACTAGCGGGGGAAGCTGGGAGACCCAGTACTTC	CSARTSGGSWETQYF
TRBJ2-2	TRBD2	TRBV11-2	.	TGTGCCAGCAGCTTAATAACTAGCGGGGGGGCCGGGGAGCTGTTTTTT	CASSLITSGGAGELFF
TRBJ1-2	.	TRBV7-8	many	TGTGCCAGCAGCTTATTTGGAGTACAGGACTATGGCTACACCTTC	CASSLFGVQDYGYTF